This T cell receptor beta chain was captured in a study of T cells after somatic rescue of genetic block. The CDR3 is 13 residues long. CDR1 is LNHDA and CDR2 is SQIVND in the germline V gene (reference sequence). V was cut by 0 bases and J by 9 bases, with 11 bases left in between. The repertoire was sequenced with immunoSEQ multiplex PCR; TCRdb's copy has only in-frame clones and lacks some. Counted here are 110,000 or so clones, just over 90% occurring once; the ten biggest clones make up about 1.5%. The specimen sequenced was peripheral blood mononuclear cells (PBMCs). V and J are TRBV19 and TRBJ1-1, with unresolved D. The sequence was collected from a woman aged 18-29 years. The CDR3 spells CASSIEGRWKAFF. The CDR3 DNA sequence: TGTGCCAGTAGTATAGAGGGCCGCTGGAAAGCTTTCTTT.